This is a list of T cell receptor beta chains from one sample in a study of cytomegalovirus exposure and HLA in healthy donors. The assay was immunoSEQ multiplex PCR, and TCRdb's table has in-frame clones only and misses some. The data show about 96,000 clones, roughly 74% seen once. Sequencing used PBMCs. The receptors were gathered from a woman in her 70s in good health and CMV-seropositive. The conserved cysteine and the conserved F or W are not part of the CDR3 here. The size field is filled for only some rows; it gives once, few, many or a size class.

V,J,size,CDR3
TRBV2,TRBJ2-7,-,ASGLNTYEQY
TRBV6-1,TRBJ1-5,-,ASSYFWVGVQPQH
TRBV7-2,TRBJ2-5,-,ASSFQGGRETQY
TRBV5-6,TRBJ1-1,-,ASSLARGFEAF
TRBV2,TRBJ2-2,-,ASRVGQGLAGELF
TRBV28,TRBJ1-2,once,ASYQEGQGNYGYT
TRBV30,TRBJ2-1,few,AWSVGTKNEQF
TRBV7-9,TRBJ2-5,-,ASSLGTSGQETQY
TRBV9,TRBJ2-3,-,ASNSPGATNTQY
TRBV5-1,TRBJ2-7,-,ASSTGQAPIYEQY
TRBV29-1,TRBJ1-5,-,SVRQVWGQPQH
TRBV19,TRBJ2-5,-,ASSRGQGETQY
TRBV28,TRBJ2-7,-,ASRGGDRGFSYEQY
TRBV4-3,TRBJ1-1,few,ASSSGAMNTEAF
TRBV28,TRBJ2-7,-,ASLRWDSQPYEQY
TRBV6-5,TRBJ2-2,few,ASSYSQGTGELF
TRBV5-1,TRBJ1-3,-,ASSLDRGGNTIY
TRBV5-6,TRBJ2-3,-,ASSWTGATDTQY
TRBV5-4,TRBJ1-2,-,ASSRQRGGYGYT
TRBV7-9,TRBJ1-1,-,ASSLEDVRGEGAF
TRBV10-3,TRBJ2-7,-,AISEGQGKLHEQY
TRBV28,TRBJ2-7,-,ASNSGTGTGEGEQY
TRBV6-4,TRBJ1-3,few,ASSENVGSGNTIY
TRBV9,TRBJ1-6,-,ASSGDSWGSPLH
TRBV6-4,TRBJ1-1,few,ASSARANTEAF
TRBV19,TRBJ2-7,-,ASSTAGESSYEQY
TRBV28,TRBJ1-2,-,ASSLGQGTTFGGYT